These 28 T cell receptor beta chains originate from one sample sequenced in a study of Graves' ophthalmopathy and Graves' hyperthyroidism. RNA transcripts yielded amplified TCR beta CDR3 regions. RT-PCR with HTBI primers came first, then second-round multiplex PCR. TCRdb itself ran the multiplex PCR reads through MiXCR, one entry per CDR3 protein. The sample has 650,000 to 900,000 distinct CDR3 sequences, 40% seen once. The sequenced sample consisted of peripheral blood. These receptors originate from an adult man with Graves' ophthalmopathy.

Many counts were recorded for this clonotype. The V and J genes are TRBV2 and TRBJ1-5, with D perhaps TRBD1 (6 bases). From germline, CDR1 is SNHLY and CDR2 FYNNEI. The CDR3 has 16 residues. V was trimmed by 0 bases and J by 3 bases, leaving 12 bases between them. The CDR3 reads CASSEARGGNNQPQHF. In DNA, the CDR3 is TGTGCCAGCAGTGAAGCAAGAGGGGGAAACAATCAGCCCCAGCATTTT.

V and J are TRBV11-2 and TRBJ1-5, with TRBD1 matching over 11 bases. Germline CDR1 SGHAT, CDR2 FQNNGV. CDR3 length: 13 residues. J was trimmed by 7 bases and V by 7 bases; bases with no gene match: 3. CDR3: CASIWDRGQPQHF. The CDR3 bases are TGTGCCAGCATCTGGGACAGGGGGCAGCCCCAGCATTTT.

The table lists this clonotype with many counts. The genes are TRBV29-1 and TRBJ2-7; D may correspond to TRBD1 or TRBD2 (5 bases each). The ends were cut back, 1 base at V and 7 bases at J, with 11 bases in the middle. The CDR3 contains 12 residues. Looked up from germline, CDR1 is SQVTM and CDR2 is ANQGSEA. The CDR3 region has the DNA TGCAGCGTTGAAGCAGGGACGGGGGAGCAGTACTTC. It translates to CSVEAGTGEQYF.

Details on this clonotype: This clone may be a read error of a much larger clone one base away. The V gene is TRBV11-2, the J gene TRBJ2-5, with unresolved D. Trimming took off 8 bases at V and 5 bases at J, with 15 bases between the two ends. The CDR3 contains 13 residues. CDR1 and CDR2 (germline): SGHAT, FQNNGV. CDR3 loop: CASGSDLRETQYF. For the CDR3, the DNA is TGTGCCAGCGGCTCGGACCTGAGGGAGACCCAGTACTTC.

This chain joins TRBV12-3 or TRBV12-4 and TRBJ2-5; D gene ambiguous. Trimming took 6 bases from V and 7 from J, leaving 12 bases between them. The CDR3 is 12 amino acids. The chain's CDR3 is CASSQVRGTQYF. CDR3 in DNA: TGTGCCAGCAGCCAAGTTCGAGGGACCCAGTACTTC.

Comment on this clonotype: A clone one base away is much larger, so this may be a read error. The CDR3 here is CASKDTTYKQYF. The CDR3 region has the DNA TGCGCCAGCAAGGATACAACCTACAAGCAGTACTTC. The chain recombines TRBV10-2 with TRBJ2-7; no firm D call. Germline V gene sequence: CDR1 WSHSY, CDR2 SAAADI. The CDR3 extends over 12 amino acids.

The rearrangement joins TRBV7-6 to TRBJ2-7, with TRBD1 identical over 7 bases. V dropped 5 bases and J dropped 2; count of bases not matched to a gene: 9. Germline loops: CDR1 SGHVS, CDR2 FNYEAQ. The CDR3 loop spans 15 amino acids. The CDR3 sequence is CASSPPGGEPYEQYF. CDR3 nucleotides: TGTGCCAGCAGCCCCCCAGGGGGAGAACCCTACGAGCAGTACTTC.

Only a few counts were recorded for this clonotype. The chain joins TRBV15 to TRBJ1-5; no definite D call. CDR1 LNHNV and CDR2 YYDKDF come from the germline V gene (reference sequence). Trimming removed 0 bases at V and 11 bases at J, with 8 bases between. CDR3 length: 12 residues. CDR3 loop: CATSRDQETQHF. In DNA, the CDR3 is TGTGCCACCAGCAGAGATCAAGAGACCCAGCATTTT.

The table lists this clonotype with a few counts. The rearrangement uses TRBV19 and TRBJ2-2; D gene unclear. Between the trimmed V and J ends, which lost 5 bases and 7 bases, there was a span of 17 bases. This CDR3 is 15 amino acids long. Looked up from germline, CDR1 is LNHDA and CDR2 is SQIVND (reference sequence). CDR3 DNA: TGTGCCAGTAGTCGCATCGAAGGGCGTAACGGGGAGCTGTTTTTT. The encoded protein is CASSRIEGRNGELFF.

Ten or more counts support this clonotype. This chain joins TRBV29-1 and TRBJ2-7, with 8 bases fitting TRBD2. The length of the CDR3 is 14 residues. Trimming took 4 bases from V and 0 from J; bases not matched to a gene: 5. Looked up from germline, CDR1 is SQVTM and CDR2 is ANQGSEA. DNA for the CDR3: TGCAGCGTTGCTGGGCGGGAGGACTCCTACGAGCAGTACTTC. This translates into CSVAGREDSYEQYF.

This clonotype was observed a few times. V usage is TRBV7-2 and J usage is TRBJ2-7; TRBD1 agrees at 8 bases. Trimming took 3 bases from V and 3 from J; bases not matched to a gene: 4. The CDR3 consists of 14 residues. The germline CDR1 and CDR2 sequences are SGHTA and FQGNSA. CDR3 sequence (DNA): TGTGCCAGCAGCTTCGCGGGGACAGGCTACGAGCAGTACTTC. Protein: CASSFAGTGYEQYF. The full variable domain, with the rest looked up from reference TRBV7-2 and TRBJ2-7, is GAGVSQSPSNKVTEKGKDVELRCDPISGHTALYWYRQSLGQGLEFLIYFQGNSAPDKSGLPSDRFSAERTGGSVSTLTIQRTQQEDSAVYLCASSFAGTGYEQYFGPGTRLTVT.

In its sample, this clonotype was seen many times. CDR3 coding DNA: TGTGCCAGCAGCGTGGACAGTGGTTACGAGCAGTACTTC. Protein: CASSVDSGYEQYF. The chain joins TRBV9 to TRBJ2-7; the D gene is possibly TRBD1 (6 bases). The CDR3 extends over 13 amino acids. V was shortened by 2 bases and J by 4 bases, with 10 bases between the two germline ends. CDR1 is SGDLS and CDR2 is YYNGEE in the germline V gene.

This clonotype has ten or more counts. The chain recombines TRBV25-1 with TRBJ1-2; 9 nucleotides agree with TRBD1. The CDR3 has 15 residues. Germline lookup yields CDR1 MGHDK and CDR2 SYGVNS. After removal of 8 bases from V and 4 bases from J, the junction contained 11 bases not matched to a gene. The CDR3 nucleotides are TGTGCCAGCCTAGGCAGGGGGACAGGGCTCTATGGCTACACCTTC. Its protein is CASLGRGTGLYGYTF.

V is TRBV29-1 and J is TRBJ2-7; 8 positions match TRBD1. V was clipped by 4 bases and J by 3 bases; unmatched bases: 5. Germline lookup yields CDR1 SQVTM and CDR2 ANQGSEA. This CDR3 contains 13 residues. The CDR3 region has the DNA TGCAGCGTTGGACAGGGGATAGGCTACGAGCAGTACTTC. Protein: CSVGQGIGYEQYF.

A few counts support this clonotype. This chain uses TRBV7-9 with TRBJ2-7, with 10 bases that match TRBD1. Losses at the gene ends were 4 bases for V and 6 bases for J; bases not matched to a gene: 9. CDR1 SEHNR and CDR2 FQNEAQ come from the germline V gene (reference sequence). The CDR3 sequence is 15 residues long. The CDR3 DNA follows: TGTGCCAGCAGCTGGGCGGGACAGGGGTTCGGCGAGCAGTACTTC. Its protein is CASSWAGQGFGEQYF.

The chain uses TRBV10-3 and TRBJ1-1, with D maybe TRBD1 (5 bases). The CDR3 loop spans 15 amino acids. Deletions cut 10 bases from V and 7 bases from J, with 25 bases between. Germline assignment: CDR1 ENHRY and CDR2 SYGVKD. CDR3 DNA sequence: TGTGCCACGAAGGACGGAGGTAGAGGGACTAATGAAGCTTTCTTT. Its protein is CATKDGGRGTNEAFF.

Remarks on this clonotype: The junction and the germline gene differ at one end; a read error may be behind it. The rearrangement joins TRBV9 to TRBJ1-3; tentatively, D is TRBD1 (5 bases). The CDR3 has 14 amino acids. Germline loops: CDR1 SGDLS, CDR2 YYNGEE. The CDR3 loop is CASSVWRQTDTIYF. CDR3 sequence (DNA): TGCGCCAGCAGTGTATGGAGACAGACAGACACCATATATTTT.

The V call is TRBV4-2, the J call TRBJ2-7; D perhaps matches TRBD1 (6 bases). This CDR3 has 14 residues. The germline CDR1 and CDR2 sequences are LGHNA and YNFKEQ. The V end was cut by 4 bases, the J end by 6 bases, with 16 bases between. In nucleotides, the CDR3 is TGTGCCAGCAGCCTGAACAGGGTAGGGTCCGAGCAGTACGTC. Its protein product is CASSLNRVGSEQYV.

The CDR3, as DNA: TGCAGCGTTGATTCGGGACAGAGCACAGATACGCAGTATTTT. This sequence encodes CSVDSGQSTDTQYF. The V call is TRBV29-1, the J call TRBJ2-3; 7 bases are shared with TRBD1. The germline gives CDR1 SQVTM, CDR2 ANQGSEA. CDR3 length equals 14 residues. Trimming removed 3 bases from V and 0 bases from J; junction bases left unmatched: 3.

A note on this clonotype: Since no conserved phenylalanine or tryptophan closes the CDR3, a read error is the likely cause. The J gene is TRBJ2-7, the V gene TRBV20-1; D perhaps matches TRBD1 (6 bases). Trimming left V 6 bases short and J 6 bases short, with 18 bases between. The CDR3 runs 13 residues. Germline CDR1 and CDR2: DFQATT and SNEGSKA (reference sequence). The CDR3 loop reads CSARQAPNAEQYC. CDR3 DNA: TGCAGTGCCAGACAGGCCCCGAACGCCGAGCAGTACTGC.

This clonotype was seen more than once but under ten times. This rearrangement joins TRBV4-3 to TRBJ2-7; TRBD1 matches 7 bases. Germline trimming cut 4 bases from V and 5 bases from J; bases unmatched to any gene: 8. CDR1 LGHNA and CDR2 YSLEER come from the germline V gene. The CDR3 spans 14 residues. CDR3 DNA: TGCGCCAGCAGCCCGACAGGGATGGTAGACGAGCAGTACTTC. Amino acid sequence: CASSPTGMVDEQYF.

This clonotype has just a few counts. The chain recombines TRBV25-1 with TRBJ2-5; D tentatively reads TRBD1 or TRBD2 (5 bases each). V was shortened by 5 bases and J by 4 bases, with 17 bases between the two germline ends. Germline V gene data show CDR1 as MGHDK and CDR2 as SYGVNS. This CDR3 spans 15 amino acids. The CDR3 nucleotides read TGTGCCAGCAGTTTATCAAGGGGAGTCATAGAGACCCAGTACTTC. Residues: CASSLSRGVIETQYF.

The chain joins TRBV4-3 to TRBJ1-1; D is uncertain. The germline V gene encodes CDR1 LGHNA and CDR2 YSLEER. The CDR3 has 14 residues. V dropped 3 bases and J dropped 4 bases, with 12 bases sitting between them. CDR3 DNA sequence: TGCGCCAGCAGCCACTTAGACCGGGGCACTGAAGCTTTCTTT. Translation gives CASSHLDRGTEAFF.

This clonotype appeared a few times. The V gene is TRBV10-2, the J gene TRBJ1-5; D gene ambiguous. The germline V gene has CDR1 WSHSY and CDR2 SAAADI. The CDR3 spans 13 residues. Trimming shortened V by 6 bases and J by 11 bases, and 17 bases separated the two germline ends. The CDR3 here is CASSQDPLSAQHF. The CDR3 nucleotides read TGCGCCAGCAGCCAAGATCCCCTATCAGCCCAGCATTTT.

This clonotype was picked up a small number of times. The genes are TRBV7-2 and TRBJ2-7; 10 positions match TRBD1. This CDR3 contains 15 residues. After removal of 5 bases from V and 2 bases from J, the junction contained 6 bases not matched to a gene. Germline V lookup: CDR1 SGHTA, CDR2 FQGNSA. CDR3 in amino acids: CASSQEGTGAYEQYF. The CDR3 nucleotides read TGTGCCAGCAGCCAAGAGGGGACAGGGGCCTACGAGCAGTACTTC. Supplemented by reference TRBV7-2 and TRBJ2-7, the full variable domain reads GAGVSQSPSNKVTEKGKDVELRCDPISGHTALYWYRQSLGQGLEFLIYFQGNSAPDKSGLPSDRFSAERTGGSVSTLTIQRTQQEDSAVYLCASSQEGTGAYEQYFGPGTRLTVT.

This clonotype was seen ten or more times. This sequence joins TRBV24-1 and TRBJ2-5, with D possibly being TRBD1 (6 bases). Trimming pared 5 bases from V and 0 bases from J, leaving 9 bases between. The CDR3 runs 14 residues. Germline V gene data show CDR1 as KGHDR and CDR2 as SFDVKD. CDR3 nucleotide sequence: TGTGCCACCAGTGTCCGGGACAACCAAGAGACCCAGTACTTC. This encodes CATSVRDNQETQYF.

In this sample, this clonotype turned up a few times. This chain uses TRBV25-1 with TRBJ2-2, with D perhaps matching TRBD1 or TRBD2 (5 bases each). The germline CDR1 and CDR2 sequences are MGHDK and SYGVNS. CDR3 length: 14 residues. Trimming took off 6 bases at V and 6 bases at J, with 14 bases between the two ends. CDR3 region: CASSRDLGAGELFF. The DNA of the CDR3 is TGTGCCAGCAGCCGGGACCTCGGGGCCGGGGAGCTGTTTTTT.

The chain is built from TRBV20-1 and TRBJ2-7; perhaps TRBD1 as D (5 bases). The germline gives CDR1 DFQATT, CDR2 SNEGSKA (reference sequence). Trimming removed 6 bases at V and 1 base at J, with 25 bases between. This CDR3 is built from 17 residues. The CDR3: CSAERTPLQVGSYEQYF. In nucleotides, the CDR3 is TGCAGTGCCGAAAGGACGCCGTTACAGGTCGGGTCCTACGAGCAGTACTTC.